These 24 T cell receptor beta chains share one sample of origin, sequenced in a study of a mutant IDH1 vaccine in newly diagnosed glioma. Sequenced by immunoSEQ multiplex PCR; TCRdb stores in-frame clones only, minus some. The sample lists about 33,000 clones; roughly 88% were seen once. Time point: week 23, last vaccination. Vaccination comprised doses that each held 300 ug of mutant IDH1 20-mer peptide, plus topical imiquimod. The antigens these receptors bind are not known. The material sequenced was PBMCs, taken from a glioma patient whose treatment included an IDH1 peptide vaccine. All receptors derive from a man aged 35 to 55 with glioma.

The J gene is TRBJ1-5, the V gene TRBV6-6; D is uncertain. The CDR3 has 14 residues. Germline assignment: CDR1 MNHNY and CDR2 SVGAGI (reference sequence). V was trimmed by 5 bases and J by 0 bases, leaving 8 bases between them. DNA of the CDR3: TGTGCCAGCAGTCCATCCGATAGCAATCAGCCCCAGCATTTT. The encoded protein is CASSPSDSNQPQHF.

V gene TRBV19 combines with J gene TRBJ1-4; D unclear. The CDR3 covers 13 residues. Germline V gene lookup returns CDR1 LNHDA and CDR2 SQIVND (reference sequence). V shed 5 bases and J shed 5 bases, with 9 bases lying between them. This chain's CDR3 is CASSSQLNEKLFF. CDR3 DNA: TGTGCCAGTAGTTCACAGCTCAATGAAAAACTGTTTTTT. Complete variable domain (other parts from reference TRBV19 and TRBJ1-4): DGGITQSPKYLFRKEGQNVTLSCEQNLNHDAMYWYRQDPGQGLRLIYYSQIVNDFQKGDIAEGYSVSREKKESFPLTVTSAQKNPTAFYLCASSSQLNEKLFFGSGTQLSVL.

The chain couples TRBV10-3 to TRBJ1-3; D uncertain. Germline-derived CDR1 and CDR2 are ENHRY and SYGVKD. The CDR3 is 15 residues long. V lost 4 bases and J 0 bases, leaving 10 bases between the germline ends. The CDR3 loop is CAISASLDSGNTIYF. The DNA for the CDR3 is TGTGCCATCAGTGCGTCTCTAGACTCTGGAAACACCATATATTTT.

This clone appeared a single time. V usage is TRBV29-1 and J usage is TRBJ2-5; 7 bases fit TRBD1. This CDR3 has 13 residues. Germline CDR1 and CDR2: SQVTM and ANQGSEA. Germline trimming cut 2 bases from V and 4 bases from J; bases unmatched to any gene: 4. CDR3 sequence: CSVEPYRGETQYF. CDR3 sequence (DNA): TGCAGCGTTGAACCCTACAGGGGAGAGACCCAGTACTTC.

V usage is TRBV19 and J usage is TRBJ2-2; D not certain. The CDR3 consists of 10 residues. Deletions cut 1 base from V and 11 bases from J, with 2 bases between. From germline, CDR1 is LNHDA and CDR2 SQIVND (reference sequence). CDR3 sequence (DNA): TGTGCCAGTAGTATAGGTGAGCTGTTTTTT. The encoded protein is CASSIGELFF.

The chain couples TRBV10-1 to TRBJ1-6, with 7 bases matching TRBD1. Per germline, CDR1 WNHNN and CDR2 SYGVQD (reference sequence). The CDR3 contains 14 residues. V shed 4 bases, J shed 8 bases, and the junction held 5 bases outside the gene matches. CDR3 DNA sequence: TGCGCCAGCAGTGGACAGGGTGTCGATTCACCCCTCCACTTT. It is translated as CASSGQGVDSPLHF.

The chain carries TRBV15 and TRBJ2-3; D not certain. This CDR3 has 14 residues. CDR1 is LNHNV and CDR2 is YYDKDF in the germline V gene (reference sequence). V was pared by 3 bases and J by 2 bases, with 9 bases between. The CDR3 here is CATSRAQATDTQYF. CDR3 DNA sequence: TGTGCCACCAGCAGGGCCCAAGCCACAGATACGCAGTATTTT.

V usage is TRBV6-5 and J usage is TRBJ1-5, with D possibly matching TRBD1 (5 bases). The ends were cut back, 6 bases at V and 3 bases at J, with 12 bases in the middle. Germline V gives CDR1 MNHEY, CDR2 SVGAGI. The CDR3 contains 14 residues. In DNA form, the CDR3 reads TGTGCCAGCAGAGCTATAGGGGACAATCAGCCCCAGCATTTT. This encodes CASRAIGDNQPQHF.

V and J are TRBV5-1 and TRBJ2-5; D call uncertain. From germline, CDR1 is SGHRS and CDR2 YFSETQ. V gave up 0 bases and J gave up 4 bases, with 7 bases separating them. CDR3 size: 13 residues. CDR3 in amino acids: CASSLGGGETQYF. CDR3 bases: TGCGCCAGCAGCTTGGGCGGCGGAGAGACCCAGTACTTC. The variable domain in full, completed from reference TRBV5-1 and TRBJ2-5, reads KAGVTQTPRYLIKTRGQQVTLSCSPISGHRSVSWYQQTPGQGLQFLFEYFSETQRNKGNFPGRFSGRQFSNSRSEMNVSTLELGDSALYLCASSLGGGETQYFGPGTRLLVL.

The CDR3 loop is CASRPVRLNTEAFF. In nucleotides, the CDR3 is TGTGCCAGCAGGCCCGTCAGGCTGAACACTGAAGCTTTCTTT. The chain combines TRBV7-2 with TRBJ1-1, with D unresolved. Between the trimmed V and J ends, which lost 6 bases and 0 bases, there was a span of 11 bases. CDR3 length: 14 residues. Looked up from germline, CDR1 is SGHTA and CDR2 is FQGNSA. Full variable domain (missing parts from reference TRBV7-2 and TRBJ1-1): GAGVSQSPSNKVTEKGKDVELRCDPISGHTALYWYRQSLGQGLEFLIYFQGNSAPDKSGLPSDRFSAERTGGSVSTLTIQRTQQEDSAVYLCASRPVRLNTEAFFGQGTRLTVV.

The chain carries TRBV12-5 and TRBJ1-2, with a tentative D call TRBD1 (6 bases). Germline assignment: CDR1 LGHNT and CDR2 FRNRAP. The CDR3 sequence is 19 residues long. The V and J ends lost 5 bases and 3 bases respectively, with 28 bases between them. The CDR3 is CASGNSRDIWTAGDYGYTF. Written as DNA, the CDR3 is TGTGCTAGTGGTAACTCACGGGACATATGGACAGCGGGGGACTATGGCTACACCTTC. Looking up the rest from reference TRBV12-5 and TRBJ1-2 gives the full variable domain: DARVTQTPRHKVTEMGQEVTMRCQPILGHNTVFWYRQTMMQGLELLAYFRNRAPLDDSGMPKDRFSAEMPDATLATLKIQPSEPRDSAVYFCASGNSRDIWTAGDYGYTFGSGTRLTVV.

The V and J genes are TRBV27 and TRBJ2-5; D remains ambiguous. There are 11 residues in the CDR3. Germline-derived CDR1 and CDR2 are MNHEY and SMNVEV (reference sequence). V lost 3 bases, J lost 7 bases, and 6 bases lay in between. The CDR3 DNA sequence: TGTGCCAGCAGTTTCATGGGGACCCAGTACTTC. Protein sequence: CASSFMGTQYF.

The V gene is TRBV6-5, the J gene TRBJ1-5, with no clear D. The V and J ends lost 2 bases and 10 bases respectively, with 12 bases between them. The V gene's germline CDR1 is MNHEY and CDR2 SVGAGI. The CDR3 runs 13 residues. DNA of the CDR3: TGTGCCAGCAGTTACGGCCGGAAGGATCCCCAGCATTTT. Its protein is CASSYGRKDPQHF.

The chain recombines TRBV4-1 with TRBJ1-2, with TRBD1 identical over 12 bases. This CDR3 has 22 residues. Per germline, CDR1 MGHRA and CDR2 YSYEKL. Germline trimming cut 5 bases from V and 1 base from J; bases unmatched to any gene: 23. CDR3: CASSFPGGVPGTGGVGNYGYTF. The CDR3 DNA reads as TGCGCCAGCAGCTTTCCAGGGGGGGTCCCCGGGACAGGGGGCGTGGGTAACTATGGCTACACCTTC.

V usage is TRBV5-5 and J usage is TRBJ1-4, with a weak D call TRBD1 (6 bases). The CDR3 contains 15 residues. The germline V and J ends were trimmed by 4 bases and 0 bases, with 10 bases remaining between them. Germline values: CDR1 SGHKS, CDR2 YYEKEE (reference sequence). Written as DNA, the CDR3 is TGTGCCAGCAGCCAGACAGGATCAACTAATGAAAAACTGTTTTTT. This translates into CASSQTGSTNEKLFF.

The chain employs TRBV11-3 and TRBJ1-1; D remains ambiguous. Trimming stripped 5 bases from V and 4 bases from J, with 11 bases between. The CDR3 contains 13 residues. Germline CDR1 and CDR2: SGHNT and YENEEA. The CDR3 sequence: CASSSGGITEAFF. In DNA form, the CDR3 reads TGTGCCAGCAGCAGCGGCGGGATCACTGAAGCTTTCTTT.

The CDR3 coding sequence is TGTGCCAGCAGTTACTCGAACTTGGACAGGGCCTACGAGCAGTACTTC. This sequence encodes CASSYSNLDRAYEQYF. V usage is TRBV6-5 and J usage is TRBJ2-7; 8 bases agree with TRBD1. Germline CDR1 MNHEY, CDR2 SVGAGI. V lost 0 bases, J lost 2 bases, and 6 bases stayed unmatched. The CDR3 totals 16 residues.

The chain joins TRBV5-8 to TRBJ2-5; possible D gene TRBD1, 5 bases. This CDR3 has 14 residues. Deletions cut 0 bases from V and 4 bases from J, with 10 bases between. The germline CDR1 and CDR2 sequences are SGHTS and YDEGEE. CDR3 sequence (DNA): TGTGCCAGCAGCTTGGTGGGGCCCCTAGAGACCCAGTACTTC. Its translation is CASSLVGPLETQYF.

CDR3 loop: CASILGFGGSEGYTF. Written as DNA, the CDR3 is TGTGCCAGCATCCTCGGGTTCGGGGGTTCGGAGGGCTACACCTTC. The J gene is TRBJ1-2, the V gene TRBV2, with TRBD1 as a possible D gene (5 bases). This CDR3 spans 15 amino acids. The germline V gene has CDR1 SNHLY and CDR2 FYNNEI. The ends were cut back, 7 bases at V and 8 bases at J, with 23 bases in the middle. Looking up the rest from reference TRBV2 and TRBJ1-2 gives the full variable domain: EPEVTQTPSHQVTQMGQEVILRCVPISNHLYFYWYRQILGQKVEFLVSFYNNEISEKSEIFDDQFSVERPDGSNFTLKIRSTKLEDSAMYFCASILGFGGSEGYTFGSGTRLTVV.

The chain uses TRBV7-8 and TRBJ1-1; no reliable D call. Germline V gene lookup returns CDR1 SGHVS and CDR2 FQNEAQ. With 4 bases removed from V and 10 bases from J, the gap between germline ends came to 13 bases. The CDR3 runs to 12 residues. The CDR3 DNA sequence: TGTGCCAGCAGCTCTTACCCTACGCGAGCTTTCTTT. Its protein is CASSSYPTRAFF.

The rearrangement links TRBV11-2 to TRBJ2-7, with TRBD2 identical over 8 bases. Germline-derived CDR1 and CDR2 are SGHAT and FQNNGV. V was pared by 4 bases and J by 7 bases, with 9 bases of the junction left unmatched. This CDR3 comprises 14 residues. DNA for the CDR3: TGTGCCAGCAGCTCACCCAACGGGAGGGGAGAGCAGTACTTC. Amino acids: CASSSPNGRGEQYF.

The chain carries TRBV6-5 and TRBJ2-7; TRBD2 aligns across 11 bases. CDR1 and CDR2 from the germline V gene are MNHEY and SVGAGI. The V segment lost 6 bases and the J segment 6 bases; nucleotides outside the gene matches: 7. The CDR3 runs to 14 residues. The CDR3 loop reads CASRYRLAGSEQYF. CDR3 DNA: TGTGCCAGCAGGTATCGACTAGCGGGATCCGAGCAGTACTTC.

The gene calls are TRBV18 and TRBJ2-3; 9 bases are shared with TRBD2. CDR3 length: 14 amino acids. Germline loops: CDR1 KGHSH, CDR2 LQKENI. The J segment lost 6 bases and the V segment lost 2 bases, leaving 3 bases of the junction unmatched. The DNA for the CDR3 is TGTGCCAGCTCACCAGATCTAGCGGGGGATACGCAGTATTTT. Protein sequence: CASSPDLAGDTQYF.

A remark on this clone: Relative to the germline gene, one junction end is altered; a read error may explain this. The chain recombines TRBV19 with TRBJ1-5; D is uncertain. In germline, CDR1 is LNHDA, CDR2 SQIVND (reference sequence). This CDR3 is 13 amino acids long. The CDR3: CASREGANRPQHF. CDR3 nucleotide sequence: TGTGCCAGTAGGGAGGGAGCCAATCGGCCCCAGCATTTT.